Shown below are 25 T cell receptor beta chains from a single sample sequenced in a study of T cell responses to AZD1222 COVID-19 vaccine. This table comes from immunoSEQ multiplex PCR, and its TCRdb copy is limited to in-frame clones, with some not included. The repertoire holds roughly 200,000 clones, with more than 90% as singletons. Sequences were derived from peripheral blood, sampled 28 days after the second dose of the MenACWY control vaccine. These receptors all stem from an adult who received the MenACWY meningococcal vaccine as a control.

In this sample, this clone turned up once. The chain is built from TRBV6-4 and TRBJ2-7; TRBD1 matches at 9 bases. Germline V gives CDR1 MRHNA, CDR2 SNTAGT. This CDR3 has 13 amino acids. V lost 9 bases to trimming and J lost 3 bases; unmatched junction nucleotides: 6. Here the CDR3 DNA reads TGTGCCAGTGCCAAGGGACAGGGCTACGAGCAGTACTTC. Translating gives CASAKGQGYEQYF.

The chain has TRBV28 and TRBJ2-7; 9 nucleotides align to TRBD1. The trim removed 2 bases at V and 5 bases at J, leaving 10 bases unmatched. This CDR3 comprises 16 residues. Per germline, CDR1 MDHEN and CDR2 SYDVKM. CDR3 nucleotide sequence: TGTGCCAGCAGTTTAACGTCCGGGACAGGGCCAGACGAGCAGTACTTC. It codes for CASSLTSGTGPDEQYF.

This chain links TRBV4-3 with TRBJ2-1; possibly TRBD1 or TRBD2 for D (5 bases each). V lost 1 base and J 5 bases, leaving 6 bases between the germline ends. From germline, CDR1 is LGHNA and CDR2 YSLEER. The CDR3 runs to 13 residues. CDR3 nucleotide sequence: TGCGCCAGCAGCCAAGTGGGGGACAATGAGCAGTTCTTC. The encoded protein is CASSQVGDNEQFF.

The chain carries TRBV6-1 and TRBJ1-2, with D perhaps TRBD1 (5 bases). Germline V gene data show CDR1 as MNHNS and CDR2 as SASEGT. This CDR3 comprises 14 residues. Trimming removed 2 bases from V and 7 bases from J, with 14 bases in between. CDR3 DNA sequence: TGTGCCAGCAGTGAACGTGGGGGAGGATTTGGCTACACCTTC. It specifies CASSERGGGFGYTF.

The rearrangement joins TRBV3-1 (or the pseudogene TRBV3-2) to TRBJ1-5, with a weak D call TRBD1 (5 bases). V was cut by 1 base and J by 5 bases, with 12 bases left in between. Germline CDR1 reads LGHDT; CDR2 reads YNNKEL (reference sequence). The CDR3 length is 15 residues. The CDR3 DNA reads TGTGCCAGCAGCCAAGCTAGGGGAAGGGATCAGCCCCAGCATTTT. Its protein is CASSQARGRDQPQHF.

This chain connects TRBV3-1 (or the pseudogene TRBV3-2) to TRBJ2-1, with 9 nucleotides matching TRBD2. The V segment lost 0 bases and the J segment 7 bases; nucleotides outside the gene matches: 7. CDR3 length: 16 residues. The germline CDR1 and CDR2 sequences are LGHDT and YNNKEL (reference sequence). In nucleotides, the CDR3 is TGTGCCAGCAGCCAAGAGCTAGCGGGAACGGGTAATGAGCAGTTCTTC. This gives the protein CASSQELAGTGNEQFF.

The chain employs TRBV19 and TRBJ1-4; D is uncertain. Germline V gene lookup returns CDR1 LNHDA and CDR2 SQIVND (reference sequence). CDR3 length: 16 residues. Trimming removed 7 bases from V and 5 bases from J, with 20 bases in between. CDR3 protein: CASNPTARGRNEKLFF. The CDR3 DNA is TGTGCCAGTAACCCCACGGCGAGAGGGCGAAATGAAAAACTGTTTTTT.

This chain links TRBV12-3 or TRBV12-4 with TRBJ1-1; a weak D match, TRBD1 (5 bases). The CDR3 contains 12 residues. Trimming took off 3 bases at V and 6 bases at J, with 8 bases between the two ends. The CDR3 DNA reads TGTGCCAGCAGTTTTGAGACAGCTGAAGCTTTCTTT. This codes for CASSFETAEAFF.

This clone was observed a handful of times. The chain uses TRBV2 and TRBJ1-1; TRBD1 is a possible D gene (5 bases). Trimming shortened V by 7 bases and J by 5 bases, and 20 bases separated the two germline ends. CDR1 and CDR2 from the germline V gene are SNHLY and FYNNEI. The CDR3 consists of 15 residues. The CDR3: CASTWYGARGTEAFF. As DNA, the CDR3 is TGTGCCAGCACTTGGTATGGGGCCCGGGGGACTGAAGCTTTCTTT.

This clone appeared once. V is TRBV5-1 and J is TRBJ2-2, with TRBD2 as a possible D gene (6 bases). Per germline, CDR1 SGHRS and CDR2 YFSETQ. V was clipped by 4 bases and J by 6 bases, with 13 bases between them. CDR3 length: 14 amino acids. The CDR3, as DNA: TGCGCCAGCAGCCTCGACGCGGGGCCCGGGGAGCTGTTTTTT. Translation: CASSLDAGPGELFF. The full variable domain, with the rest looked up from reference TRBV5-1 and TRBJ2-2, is KAGVTQTPRYLIKTRGQQVTLSCSPISGHRSVSWYQQTPGQGLQFLFEYFSETQRNKGNFPGRFSGRQFSNSRSEMNVSTLELGDSALYLCASSLDAGPGELFFGEGSRLTVL.

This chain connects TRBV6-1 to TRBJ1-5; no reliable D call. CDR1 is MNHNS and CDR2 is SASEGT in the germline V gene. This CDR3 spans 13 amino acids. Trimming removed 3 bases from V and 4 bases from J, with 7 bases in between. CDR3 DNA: TGTGCCAGCAGTGACCGGCAGAATCAGCCCCAGCATTTT. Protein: CASSDRQNQPQHF.

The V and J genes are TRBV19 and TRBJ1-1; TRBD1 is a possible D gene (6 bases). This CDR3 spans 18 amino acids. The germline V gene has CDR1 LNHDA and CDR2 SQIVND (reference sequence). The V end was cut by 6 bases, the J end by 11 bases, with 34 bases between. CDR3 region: CASSLDSFGGGIRLGAFF. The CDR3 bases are TGTGCCAGTAGCCTGGACTCTTTTGGGGGCGGAATACGTCTCGGTGCTTTCTTT.

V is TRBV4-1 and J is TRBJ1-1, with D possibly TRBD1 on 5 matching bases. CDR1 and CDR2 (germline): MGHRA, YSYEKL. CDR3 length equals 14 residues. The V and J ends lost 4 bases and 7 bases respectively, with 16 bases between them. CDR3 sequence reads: CASSPWGSGGEAFF. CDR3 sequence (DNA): TGCGCCAGCAGCCCCTGGGGGAGTGGGGGTGAAGCTTTCTTT.

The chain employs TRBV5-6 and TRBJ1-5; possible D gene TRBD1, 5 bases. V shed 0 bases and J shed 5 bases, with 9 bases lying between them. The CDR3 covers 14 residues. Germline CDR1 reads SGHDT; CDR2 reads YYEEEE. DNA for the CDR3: TGTGCCAGCAGCTTGGGCTTACAGGATCAGCCCCAGCATTTT. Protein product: CASSLGLQDQPQHF. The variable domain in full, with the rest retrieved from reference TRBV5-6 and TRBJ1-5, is DAGVTQSPTHLIKTRGQQVTLRCSPKSGHDTVSWYQQALGQGPQFIFQYYEEEERQRGNFPDRFSGHQFPNYSSELNVNALLLGDSALYLCASSLGLQDQPQHFGDGTRLSIL.

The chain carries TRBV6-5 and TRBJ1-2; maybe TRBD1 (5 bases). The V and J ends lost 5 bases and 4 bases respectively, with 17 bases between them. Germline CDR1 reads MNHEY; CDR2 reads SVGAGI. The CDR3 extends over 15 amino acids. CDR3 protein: CASSLDHQGSYGYTF. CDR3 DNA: TGTGCCAGCAGTCTAGACCACCAGGGTAGCTATGGCTACACCTTC.

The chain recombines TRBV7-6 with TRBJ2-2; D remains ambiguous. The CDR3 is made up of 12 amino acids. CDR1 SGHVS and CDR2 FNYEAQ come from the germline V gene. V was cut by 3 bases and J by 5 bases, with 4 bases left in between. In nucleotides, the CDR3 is TGTGCCAGCAGCTTGGCAACCGGGGAGCTGTTTTTT. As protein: CASSLATGELFF.

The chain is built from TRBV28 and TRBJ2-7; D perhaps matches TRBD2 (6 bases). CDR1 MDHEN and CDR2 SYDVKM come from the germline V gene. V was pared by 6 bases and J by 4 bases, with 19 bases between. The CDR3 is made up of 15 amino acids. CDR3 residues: CASRRRASETYEQYF. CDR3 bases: TGTGCCAGCAGGCGGAGGGCTAGCGAGACTTACGAGCAGTACTTC.

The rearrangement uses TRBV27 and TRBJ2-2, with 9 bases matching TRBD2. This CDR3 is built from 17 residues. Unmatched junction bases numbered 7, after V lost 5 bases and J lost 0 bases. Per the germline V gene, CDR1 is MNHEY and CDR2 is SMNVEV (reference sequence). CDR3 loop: CASSPTRTSANTGELFF. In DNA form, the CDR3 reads TGTGCCAGCAGTCCGACCCGGACTAGCGCGAACACCGGGGAGCTGTTTTTT.

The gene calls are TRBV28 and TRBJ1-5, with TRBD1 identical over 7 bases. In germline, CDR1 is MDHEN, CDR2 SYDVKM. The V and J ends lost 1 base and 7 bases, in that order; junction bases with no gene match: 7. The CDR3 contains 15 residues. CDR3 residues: CASSLFGQAYQPQHF. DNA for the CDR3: TGTGCCAGCAGTTTATTTGGACAGGCGTACCAGCCCCAGCATTTT. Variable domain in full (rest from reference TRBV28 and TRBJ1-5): DVKVTQSSRYLVKRTGEKVFLECVQDMDHENMFWYRQDPGLGLRLIYFSYDVKMKEKGDIPEGYSVSREKKERFSLILESASTNQTSMYLCASSLFGQAYQPQHFGDGTRLSIL.

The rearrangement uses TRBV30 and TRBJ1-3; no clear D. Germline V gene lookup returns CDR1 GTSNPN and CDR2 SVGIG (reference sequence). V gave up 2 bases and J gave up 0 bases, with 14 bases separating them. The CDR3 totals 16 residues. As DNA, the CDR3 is TGTGCCTGGAGTATTGGACCTCCGAGCTCTGGAAACACCATATATTTT. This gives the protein CAWSIGPPSSGNTIYF.

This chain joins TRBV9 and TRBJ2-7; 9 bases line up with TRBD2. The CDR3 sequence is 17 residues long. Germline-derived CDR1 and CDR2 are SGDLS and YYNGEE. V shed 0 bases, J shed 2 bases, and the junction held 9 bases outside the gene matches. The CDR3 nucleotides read TGTGCCAGCAGCGTAGCTACTGGCGGGAGGGATACCTACGAGCAGTACTTC. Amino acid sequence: CASSVATGGRDTYEQYF.

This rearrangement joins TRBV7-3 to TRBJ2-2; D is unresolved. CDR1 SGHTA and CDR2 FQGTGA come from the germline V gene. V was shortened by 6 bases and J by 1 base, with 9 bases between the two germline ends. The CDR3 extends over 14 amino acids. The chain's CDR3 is CASSHVGNTGELFF. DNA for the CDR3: TGTGCCAGCAGTCACGTCGGGAACACCGGGGAGCTGTTTTTT.

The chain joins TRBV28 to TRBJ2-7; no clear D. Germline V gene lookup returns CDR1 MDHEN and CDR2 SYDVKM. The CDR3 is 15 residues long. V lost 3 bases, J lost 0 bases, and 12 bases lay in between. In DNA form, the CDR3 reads TGTGCCAGCAGTTTCCTTTCACAGAGCTCCTACGAGCAGTACTTC. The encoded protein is CASSFLSQSSYEQYF.

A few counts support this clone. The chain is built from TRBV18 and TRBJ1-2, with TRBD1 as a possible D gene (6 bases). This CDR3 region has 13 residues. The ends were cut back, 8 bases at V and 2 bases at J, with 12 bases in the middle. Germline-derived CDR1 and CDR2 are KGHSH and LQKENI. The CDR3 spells CASALQGNYGYTF. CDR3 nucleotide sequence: TGTGCCAGCGCCCTGCAGGGGAACTATGGCTACACCTTC.

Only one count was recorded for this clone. The CDR3 loop reads CASSSGQGTSGANVLTF. The CDR3 bases are TGTGCCAGCAGTTCCGGACAGGGAACCTCTGGGGCCAACGTCCTGACTTTC. This chain links TRBV28 with TRBJ2-6; 8 bases align to TRBD1. With V trimmed by 4 bases and J by 0 bases, 5 bases remained unmatched. The CDR3 has 17 amino acids. From germline, CDR1 is MDHEN and CDR2 SYDVKM.